These T cell receptor beta chains were read from a single sample in a study of regulatory T cells in long-lasting Graves disease. Via MiXCR, TCRdb re-called the multiplex PCR reads, giving one row per CDR3 protein. The sample shows a few hundred thousand distinct CDR3 sequences, 20% to 30% of them seen only once. The sample was peripheral blood mononuclear cells (PBMCs), taken when the disease was refractory, from a patient treated with antithyroid drugs. These receptors came from a female donor with Graves disease. The CDR3 runs from the conserved cysteine through the conserved F or W. The D gene is left open where the match is weak. Size is stated for part of the rows, as once, few or many counts, or as a class when the clone is expanded.

clone size	V gene	J gene	D gene	CDR3 DNA	CDR3 protein
few	TRBV5-6	TRBJ1-3	TRBD1	TGTGCCAGCAGCCCTGGGACAGACTCTGGAAACACCATATATTTT	CASSPGTDSGNTIYF
few	TRBV20-1	TRBJ1-2	.	TGCAGTGCAGCCGGACAGTTGGGTTTCAGCTACACCTTC	CSAAGQLGFSYTF
.	TRBV5-1	TRBJ2-1	.	TGCGCCAGCAGCTTGGCCGTGGACTACAATGAGCAGTTCTTC	CASSLAVDYNEQFF
.	TRBV11-3	TRBJ2-6	.	TGTGCCAGCAGAAAGTTGACGGGTTACTCTGGGGCCAACGTCCTGACTTTC	CASRKLTGYSGANVLTF
many	TRBV7-8	TRBJ2-5	.	TGTGCCAGCAGCTCATGGGCCTTGGGGCAACGGGAAGAGACCCAGTACTTC	CASSSWALGQREETQYF
.	TRBV5-1	TRBJ1-1	.	TGCGCCAGCAGCTCGTCCACCGGGGGATATGAAGCTTTCTTT	CASSSSTGGYEAFF
many	TRBV28	TRBJ2-2	TRBD2	TGTGCCAGCAGTGGCGGGACTAGCGGCACCGGGGAGCTGTTTTTT	CASSGGTSGTGELFF
few	TRBV29-1	TRBJ2-1	TRBD2	TGCAGCGTTGGGCTAGCGGTAAACAATGAGCAGTTCTTC	CSVGLAVNNEQFF
.	TRBV15	TRBJ1-1	TRBD1	TGTGCCACCAGCAGAGATAGGACAGGGGCGGAAGCTTTCTTT	CATSRDRTGAEAFF
.	TRBV19	TRBJ2-2	.	TGTGCCAGTAGTATGGCCAGAGATAACACCGGGGAGCTGTTTTTT	CASSMARDNTGELFF
few	TRBV6-2/TRBV6-3	TRBJ2-7	TRBD2	TGTGCCAGCAGTTTGTCTAGCGGTTTCTACGAGCAGTACTTC	CASSLSSGFYEQYF
many	TRBV28	TRBJ1-2	.	TGTGCCAGCAGTAAGACAAAGGGCTACACCTTC	CASSKTKGYTF
few	TRBV29-1	TRBJ1-3	.	TGCAGCGTGGGGGACCGAGCCTCTGGAAACACCATATATTTT	CSVGDRASGNTIYF
.	TRBV28	TRBJ2-7	.	TGTGCCAGCGGACCTTCAAAGTTCTCATACGAGCAGTACTTC	CASGPSKFSYEQYF
.	TRBV19	TRBJ2-2	TRBD2	TGTGCCGGTGACGTTTCTAGCGGGAGGCTCCACACCGGGGAGCTGTTTTTT	CAGDVSSGRLHTGELFF
many	TRBV28	TRBJ2-7	TRBD2	TGTGCCAGCAGGGGACTAGCGGGAGTTGGCGAGCAGTACTTC	CASRGLAGVGEQYF